This TCR beta chain stems from a study of T cells in localized non-small cell lung cancer. Overall study findings and caveats: Median detection of top 100 tumor clones in adjacent lung was 57 clones. Elevated circulating T cell density in blood was associated with longer overall survival.

Sequencing used immunoSEQ multiplex PCR; TCRdb keeps in-frame clones, though not all of them. The sample lists 65,000 or so clones; roughly 76% were seen once. This clone was seen just once. Antigen specificity is unknown. Germline V CDR1 and CDR2: LGHNA, YNFKEQ. V lost 0 bases to trimming and J lost 0 bases, with 11 bases between them. There are 16 residues in the CDR3. Sample: PBMCs, taken before any cancer treatment. The chain has TRBV4-2 and TRBJ1-2; perhaps TRBD1 as D (6 bases). This clonotype was obtained from a man aged 40 to 70 with stage II lung adenocarcinoma. CDR3 nucleotide sequence: TGTGCCAGCAGCCAAGATCCCACAGGGACTAACTATGGCTACACCTTC. This sequence encodes CASSQDPTGTNYGYTF.